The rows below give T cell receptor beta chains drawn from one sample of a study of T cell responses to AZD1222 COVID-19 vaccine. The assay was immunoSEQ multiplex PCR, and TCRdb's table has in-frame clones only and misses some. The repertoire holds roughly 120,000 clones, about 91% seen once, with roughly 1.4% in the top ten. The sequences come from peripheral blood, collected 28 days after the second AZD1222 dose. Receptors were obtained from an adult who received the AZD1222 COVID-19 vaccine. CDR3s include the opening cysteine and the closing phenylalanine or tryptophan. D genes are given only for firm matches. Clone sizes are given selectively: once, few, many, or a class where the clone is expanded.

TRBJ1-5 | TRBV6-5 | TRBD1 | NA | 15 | CASRDTGGGNQPQHF | TGTGCCAGCAGAGACACAGGGGGAGGCAATCAGCCCCAGCATTTT
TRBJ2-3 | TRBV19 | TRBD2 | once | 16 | CASSTRSGRSTDTQYF | TGTGCCAGTAGTACCCGTAGCGGGAGATCTACAGATACGCAGTATTTT
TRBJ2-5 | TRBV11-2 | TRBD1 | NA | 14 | CASSFGTGEETQYF | TGTGCCAGCAGCTTCGGGACAGGGGAAGAGACCCAGTACTTC
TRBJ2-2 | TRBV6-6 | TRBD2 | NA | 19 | CASSYRAPTSGSGTGELFF | TGTGCCAGCAGCTACCGGGCCCCGACTAGCGGGAGTGGCACCGGGGAGCTGTTTTTT
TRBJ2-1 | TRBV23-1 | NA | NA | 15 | CASSQFGPLANEQFF | TGCGCCAGCAGTCAATTCGGGCCCCTAGCCAATGAGCAGTTCTTC
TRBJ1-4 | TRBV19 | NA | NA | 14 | CASTAAGGYEKLFF | TGTGCCAGTACGGCGGCGGGGGGATATGAAAAACTGTTTTTT
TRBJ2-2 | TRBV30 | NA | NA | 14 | CAWSVGVNTGELFF | TGTGCCTGGAGTGTAGGGGTGAACACCGGGGAGCTGTTTTTT
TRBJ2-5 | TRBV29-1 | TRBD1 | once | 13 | CSVYRDRVETQYF | TGCAGCGTATACCGGGACAGGGTGGAGACCCAGTACTTC
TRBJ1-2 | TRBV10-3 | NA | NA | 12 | CAISANNYGYTF | TGTGCCATCAGTGCTAACAACTATGGCTACACCTTC
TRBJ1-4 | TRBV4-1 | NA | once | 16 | CASSLLRGATNEKLFF | TGCGCCAGCAGCCTTCTAAGGGGGGCAACTAATGAAAAACTGTTTTTT
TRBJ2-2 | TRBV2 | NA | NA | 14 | CASSDASVTGELFF | TGTGCCAGCAGTGATGCTAGCGTCACCGGGGAGCTGTTTTTT
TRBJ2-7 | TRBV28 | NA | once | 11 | CAITGGHEQYF | TGTGCCATTACCGGGGGGCACGAGCAGTACTTC
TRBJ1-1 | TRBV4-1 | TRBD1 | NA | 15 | CASSQPGQWNTEAFF | TGCGCCAGCAGCCAACCGGGACAGTGGAACACTGAAGCTTTCTTT
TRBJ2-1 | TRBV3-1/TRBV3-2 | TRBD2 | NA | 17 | CASSQRTSGSSYNEQFF | TGTGCCAGCAGCCAAAGGACTAGCGGGAGCTCCTACAATGAGCAGTTCTTC
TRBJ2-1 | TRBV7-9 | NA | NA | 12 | CASSQSRVEQFF | TGTGCCAGCAGCCAGTCCAGGGTTGAGCAGTTCTTC
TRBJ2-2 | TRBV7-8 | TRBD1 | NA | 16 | CASSMDRGIYAGELFF | TGTGCCAGCAGCATGGACAGGGGAATCTATGCCGGGGAGCTGTTTTTT
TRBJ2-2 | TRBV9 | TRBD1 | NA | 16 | CASSPRQGKNTGELFF | TGTGCCAGCAGCCCCCGACAGGGAAAAAACACCGGGGAGCTGTTTTTT
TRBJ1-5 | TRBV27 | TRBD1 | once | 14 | CASSPDRDNQPQHF | TGTGCCAGCAGTCCCGACAGGGACAATCAGCCCCAGCATTTT
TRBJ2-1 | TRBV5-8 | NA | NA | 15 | CASSLVGRSDDEQFF | TGTGCCAGCAGCTTGGTGGGCAGGAGCGACGATGAGCAGTTCTTC
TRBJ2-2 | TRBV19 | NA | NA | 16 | CASSLHWDPNTGELFF | TGTGCCAGTAGCCTCCATTGGGACCCGAACACCGGGGAGCTGTTTTTT
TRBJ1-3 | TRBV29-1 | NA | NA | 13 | CSVVGSSGNTIYF | TGCAGCGTTGTGGGAAGTTCTGGAAACACCATATATTTT
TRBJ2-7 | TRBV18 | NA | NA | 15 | CASSPGGGALYEQYF | TGTGCCAGCTCACCCGGAGGGGGGGCTTTGTACGAGCAGTACTTC
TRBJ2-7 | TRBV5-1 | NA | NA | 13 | CASSLRSDYEQYF | TGCGCCAGCAGCTTGAGATCCGACTACGAGCAGTACTTC
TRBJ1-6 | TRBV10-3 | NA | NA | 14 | CAISDERLDSPLHF | TGTGCCATCAGTGATGAACGGTTGGATTCACCCCTCCACTTT